The 10 T cell receptor beta chains below were found in one sample sequenced in a study of OX40 agonist ivuxolimab in advanced cancers. Library preparation used the immunoSEQ multiplex PCR assay. Sourced from immuneACCESS, this table was stored by TCRdb with only in-frame sequences that have V and J called. A share of the clones is absent; for the studies checked, an unresolved V gene accounts for under half, and the remainder has no known explanation. The sample has under 150,000 clones on record, roughly nine tenths of them singletons. The top ten constitute 0.55% of the sample. The sample in question was CD4+ or CD8+ T cells sorted from blood, obtained in a trial of the OX40 agonist ivuxolimab. The receptors were sampled from an adult with an advanced solid tumor such as melanoma, head and neck, liver or kidney cancer.

This chain links TRBV5-4 with TRBJ1-1; D possibly corresponds to TRBD1 (5 bases). The CDR3 consists of 15 residues. CDR1 is SGHNT and CDR2 is YYREEE in the germline V gene (reference sequence). The V end lost 5 bases, the J end lost 3 bases, and 17 bases lay between the germline ends. The CDR3 loop is CASRPGTPRDTEAFF. The CDR3 nucleotides are TGTGCCAGCAGACCCGGGACCCCAAGGGACACTGAAGCTTTCTTT.

The chain recombines TRBV19 with TRBJ2-7; TRBD2 aligns across 7 bases. This CDR3 has 17 residues. Germline CDR1 is LNHDA and CDR2 is SQIVND (reference sequence). V gave up 2 bases and J gave up 2 bases; unmatched junction bases: 12. CDR3: CASSIPSTGTKTYEQYF. The DNA for the CDR3 is TGTGCCAGTAGTATACCGTCGACGGGGACTAAGACCTACGAGCAGTACTTC.

The rearrangement links TRBV6-6 to TRBJ2-6; the match to TRBD1 covers 7 bases. The CDR3 consists of 16 residues. The ends lost 6 bases at V and 2 bases at J; junction bases unmatched: 7. CDR1 is MNHNY and CDR2 is SVGAGI in the germline V gene (reference sequence). The CDR3 reads CASSTTGVTGANVLTF. The CDR3 coding sequence is TGTGCCAGCAGCACAACAGGGGTAACTGGGGCCAACGTCCTGACTTTC.

This CDR3 is CASSPLGDEQYF. As DNA, the CDR3 is TGTGCCAGCTCACCACTGGGTGACGAGCAGTACTTC. The chain recombines TRBV18 with TRBJ2-7; no reliable D call. Germline CDR1 KGHSH, CDR2 LQKENI. The ends were cut back, 1 base at V and 5 bases at J, with 6 bases in the middle. The CDR3 is 12 residues long.

This clone was counted a single time. The chain combines TRBV4-3 with TRBJ1-4; D remains ambiguous. The germline V and J ends were trimmed by 1 base and 8 bases, with 8 bases remaining between them. CDR1 and CDR2 (germline): LGHNA, YSLEER. CDR3 length: 13 residues. The CDR3 reads CASSQGGGEKLFF. The CDR3 region has the DNA TGCGCCAGCAGCCAAGGAGGTGGCGAAAAACTGTTTTTT.

The chain's CDR3 is CASSLQAGDTEAFF. The CDR3 DNA reads TGCGCCAGCAGCCTGCAGGCCGGGGACACTGAAGCTTTCTTT. This chain links TRBV4-3 with TRBJ1-1; no reliable D call. Trimming left V 4 bases short and J 3 bases short, with 12 bases between. Looked up from germline, CDR1 is LGHNA and CDR2 is YSLEER. The CDR3 extends over 14 amino acids.

The chain recombines TRBV7-9 with TRBJ2-3, with D tentatively TRBD1 (5 bases). The length of the CDR3 is 13 residues. Germline V gene lookup returns CDR1 SEHNR and CDR2 FQNEAQ (reference sequence). V was trimmed by 8 bases and J by 0 bases, leaving 9 bases between them. The CDR3 DNA sequence: TGTGCCAGCGAAGGGGCTAGCACAGATACGCAGTATTTT. Its protein is CASEGASTDTQYF.

This clone was detected only once. This chain uses TRBV5-1 with TRBJ2-2; D is unclear. The CDR3 loop spans 15 amino acids. CDR1 and CDR2 (germline): SGHRS, YFSETQ. With 3 bases removed from V and 3 bases from J, the gap between germline ends came to 12 bases. The DNA for the CDR3 is TGCGCCAGCAGCTACGACCGACCCCACACCGGGGAGCTGTTTTTT. Translation gives CASSYDRPHTGELFF.

This rearrangement joins TRBV10-2 to TRBJ2-2, with D perhaps assigned TRBD1 or TRBD2 (5 bases each). Trimming took off 7 bases at V and 5 bases at J, with 11 bases between the two ends. The CDR3 totals 13 residues. Germline V lookup: CDR1 WSHSY, CDR2 SAAADI. The CDR3 sequence is CASNEGRTGELFF. CDR3 sequence (DNA): TGCGCCAGCAACGAGGGGCGGACCGGGGAGCTGTTTTTT.

CDR3 sequence reads: CASSQGSPGNTIYF. The CDR3 coding sequence is TGTGCCAGCAGTCAGGGGAGCCCTGGAAACACCATATATTTT. The chain has TRBV28 and TRBJ1-3; perhaps TRBD1 as D (6 bases). CDR1 is MDHEN and CDR2 is SYDVKM in the germline V gene. V lost 5 bases to trimming and J lost 2 bases, with 10 bases between them. The CDR3 has 14 residues.